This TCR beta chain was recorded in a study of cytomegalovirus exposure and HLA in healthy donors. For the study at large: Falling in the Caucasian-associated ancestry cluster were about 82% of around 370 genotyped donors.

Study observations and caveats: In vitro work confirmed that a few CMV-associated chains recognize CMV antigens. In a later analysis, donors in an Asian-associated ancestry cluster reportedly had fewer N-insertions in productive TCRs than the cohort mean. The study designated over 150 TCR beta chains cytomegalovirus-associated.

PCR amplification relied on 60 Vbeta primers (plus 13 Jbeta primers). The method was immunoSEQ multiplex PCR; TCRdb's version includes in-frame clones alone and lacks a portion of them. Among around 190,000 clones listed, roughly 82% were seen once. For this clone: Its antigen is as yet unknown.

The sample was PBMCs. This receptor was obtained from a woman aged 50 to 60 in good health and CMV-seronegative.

This CDR3 is CASIGWSTEAFF. CDR3 nucleotides: TGTGCCAGCATAGGTTGGAGCACTGAAGCTTTCTTT. The chain links TRBV28 to TRBJ1-1; D unclear. V was shortened by 7 bases and J by 4 bases, with 10 bases between the two germline ends. This CDR3 spans 12 amino acids. Per the germline V gene, CDR1 is MDHEN and CDR2 is SYDVKM.